This T cell receptor beta chain came from a study of blood T cells in healthy people across ages. The wider study: In model experiments, template switching was able to capture about one barcoded beta molecule for every two T cells that were present. Study-wide results and limits: Both higher diversity and more naive CD4+ cells marked long-lived donors when set against aged donors. Age showed a roughly linear inverse relationship with TCR beta diversity per million T cells.

Germline V gene lookup returns CDR1 MGHRA and CDR2 YSYEKL. Between the trimmed V and J ends, which lost 2 bases and 4 bases, there was a span of 12 bases. This CDR3 contains 15 residues. About this clonotype: Its antigen is unidentified.

Through a sample-barcoded 5' primer and a J-beta primer mix, a second PCR was run for roughly 7 to 12 cycles. A tag from a template-switch adaptor with 12 random nucleotides marked each cDNA molecule. From the 5' RACE reads, TCRdb called clonotypes with MiXCR, one entry per CDR3 protein. Of about 1.4 million distinct CDR3 sequences in the sample, almost 60% were seen once. The chain uses TRBV4-1 and TRBJ2-1; TRBD1 might be the D (6 bases). This TCR came from a man aged 18 to 29 in good health. The sequenced sample was blood. The CDR3 reads CASSQPRTAYNEQFF. For the CDR3, the DNA is TGCGCCAGCAGCCAACCTCGGACAGCATACAATGAGCAGTTCTTC.